These 12 T cell receptor beta chains originate from one sample sequenced in a study of CD8 T cells in Susac syndrome. An amount of RNA that ranged from roughly 0.45 to 1 ug was reverse transcribed with random hexamers. TCRdb ran MiXCR on the immunoSEQ multiplex PCR reads and lists one entry per CDR3 protein. The sample has some 130,000 distinct CDR3 sequences, just under 95% seen once. Source material: CD8+ T cells from PBMCs. Source of these receptors: a human donor with Susac syndrome.

V is TRBV28 and J is TRBJ1-5; D is unresolved. Germline assignment: CDR1 MDHEN and CDR2 SYDVKM. The CDR3 has 13 residues. The V end was cut by 7 bases, the J end by 7 bases, with 14 bases between. The DNA of the CDR3 is TGTGCCAGCACCCATGTCATCGGGCAGCCCCAGCATTTT. It translates to CASTHVIGQPQHF.

This clonotype has just one count. This chain connects TRBV4-2 to TRBJ2-7, with TRBD2 as a possible D gene (7 bases). This CDR3 contains 16 residues. V was clipped by 4 bases and J by 1 base, with 17 bases between them. The V gene's germline CDR1 is LGHNA and CDR2 YNFKEQ. CDR3 sequence: CASSRNRAGTSYEQYF. DNA for the CDR3: TGTGCCAGCAGCCGGAATCGAGCGGGGACATCCTACGAGCAGTACTTC.

The CDR3 loop is CASSVNGDTDTQYF. The DNA of the CDR3 is TGTGCCAGCAGCGTAAACGGGGATACAGATACGCAGTATTTT. The genes are TRBV9 and TRBJ2-3; possibly TRBD2 for D (5 bases). Germline V lookup: CDR1 SGDLS, CDR2 YYNGEE. The CDR3 has 14 amino acids. V lost 1 base to trimming and J lost 3 bases, with 9 bases between them.

The J gene is TRBJ2-3, the V gene TRBV29-1, with TRBD2 matching 11 bases. CDR1 is SQVTM, CDR2 ANQGSEA, per germline. This CDR3 spans 13 amino acids. V dropped 2 bases and J dropped 7; count of bases not matched to a gene: 2. This chain's CDR3 is CSVETSGGYTQYF. CDR3 in DNA: TGCAGCGTTGAAACTAGCGGGGGTTATACGCAGTATTTT.

V usage is TRBV19 and J usage is TRBJ2-7, with 8 bases lining up with TRBD2. CDR1 and CDR2 from the germline V gene are LNHDA and SQIVND (reference sequence). The junction had 6 bases not matched to a gene; V was cut back by 6 bases and J by 2 bases. CDR3 length equals 14 residues. The CDR3: CASSLPGLAYEQYF. CDR3 sequence (DNA): TGTGCCAGTAGCCTTCCGGGACTAGCCTACGAGCAGTACTTC.

The V call is TRBV3-1, the J call TRBJ2-5; TRBD1 is a possible D gene (6 bases). The germline V and J ends were trimmed by 0 bases and 3 bases, with 11 bases remaining between them. The CDR3 consists of 15 residues. Germline V gene lookup returns CDR1 LGHDT and CDR2 YNNKEL (reference sequence). The CDR3 DNA sequence: TGTGCCAGCAGCCAAGATGTGGACAGAAAAGAGACCCAGTACTTC. Encoded protein: CASSQDVDRKETQYF.

The chain recombines TRBV19 with TRBJ2-7; tentatively, D is TRBD2 (6 bases). The V gene's germline CDR1 is LNHDA and CDR2 SQIVND (reference sequence). V dropped 3 bases and J dropped 2 bases, with 11 bases sitting between them. The CDR3 totals 14 residues. CDR3 coding DNA: TGTGCCAGTAGTATGGGGGGACTGACCTACGAGCAGTACTTC. Protein: CASSMGGLTYEQYF.

The genes are TRBV29-1 and TRBJ2-3, with 12 bases fitting TRBD2. The CDR3 consists of 15 residues. Germline V gene data show CDR1 as SQVTM and CDR2 as ANQGSEA. With 5 bases clipped from V and 1 base from J, the junction kept 4 bases outside the gene matches. The CDR3, as DNA: TGCAGCGTTCCACTAGCGGGAGGCCGCACAGATACGCAGTATTTT. Amino acid sequence: CSVPLAGGRTDTQYF.

The chain has TRBV5-1 and TRBJ1-5, with D perhaps matching TRBD1 (6 bases). The CDR3 has 15 amino acids. Looked up from germline, CDR1 is SGHRS and CDR2 is YFSETQ. V was cut by 0 bases and J by 6 bases, with 13 bases left in between. CDR3 region: CASSLDAGGGQPQHF. CDR3 DNA sequence: TGCGCCAGCAGCTTGGATGCAGGAGGGGGTCAGCCCCAGCATTTT.

The chain carries TRBV13 and TRBJ2-1; 12 bases map to TRBD2. The CDR3 loop spans 16 amino acids. CDR1 is PRHDT and CDR2 is FYEKMQ in the germline V gene (reference sequence). V trimming: 4 bases; J trimming: 11 bases; junction bases outside the gene matches: 12. The CDR3 loop is CASSSMGTSGFGKQFF. CDR3 nucleotides: TGTGCCAGCAGCTCGATGGGGACTAGCGGGTTTGGTAAGCAGTTCTTC.

J is TRBJ2-7 and V is TRBV11-2, with 7 nucleotides matching TRBD2. The CDR3 is 13 amino acids. The V segment lost 5 bases and the J segment 3 bases; nucleotides outside the gene matches: 4. The germline V gene encodes CDR1 SGHAT and CDR2 FQNNGV. CDR3 residues: CASSASGLYEQYF. In DNA, the CDR3 is TGTGCCAGCAGCGCTAGCGGCCTCTACGAGCAGTACTTC.

CDR3 coding DNA: TGTGCCAGCAGCTCCGCCGGGGTCAATGAGCAGTTCTTC. Protein product: CASSSAGVNEQFF. The chain recombines TRBV7-9 with TRBJ2-1; a possible D gene is TRBD2 (5 bases). The V gene lost 4 bases and the J gene lost 6 bases, with 10 bases spanning the gap. This CDR3 is 13 amino acids long. Germline V gene data show CDR1 as SEHNR and CDR2 as FQNEAQ (reference sequence).